Below, 18 T cell receptor beta chains from the same sample are listed, as sequenced in a study of control samples from healthy donors and cancer patients. Repertoires were generated with immunoSEQ multiplex PCR, while TCRdb's copy carries only in-frame clones and drops some. The sample consists of 390,000 or so clones, around nine tenths of them appearing once. Material for sequencing was PBMCs. All receptors derive from a man in his forties with head and neck cancer.

The chain couples TRBV5-1 to TRBJ2-2, with 8 bases identical to TRBD1. The CDR3 spans 16 residues. J was trimmed by 4 bases and V by 6 bases; bases with no gene match: 11. The germline gives CDR1 SGHRS, CDR2 YFSETQ. The CDR3 protein is CASKTSTGAGTGELFF. CDR3 DNA: TGCGCCAGCAAAACCTCGACAGGGGCGGGCACCGGGGAGCTGTTTTTT.

V and J are TRBV7-2 and TRBJ2-3; perhaps TRBD2 as D (5 bases). CDR3 length: 14 amino acids. Between the trimmed V and J ends, which lost 1 base and 6 bases, there was a span of 11 bases. Germline CDR1 SGHTA, CDR2 FQGNSA. The CDR3 here is CASSLVARADTQYF. CDR3 coding DNA: TGTGCCAGCAGCTTAGTAGCGCGGGCGGATACGCAGTATTTT.

The rearrangement uses TRBV7-6 and TRBJ2-7, with D unresolved. CDR3 length equals 13 residues. CDR1 SGHVS and CDR2 FNYEAQ come from the germline V gene. Trimming removed 6 bases at V and 2 bases at J, with 11 bases between. This chain's CDR3 is CASSRTGTYEQYF. CDR3 DNA sequence: TGTGCCAGCAGTCGGACCGGCACCTACGAGCAGTACTTC.

The gene calls are TRBV6-4 and TRBJ1-2, with D tentatively TRBD1 (6 bases). CDR1 is MRHNA, CDR2 SNTAGT, per germline. This CDR3 contains 12 residues. V lost 7 bases and J lost 7, with 13 bases in between. The CDR3 DNA reads TGTGCCAGCATGGGGGGGGCGCCTGGCTACACCTTC. Amino acid sequence: CASMGGAPGYTF.

V is TRBV11-1 and J is TRBJ1-1, with D possibly TRBD1 on 6 matching bases. CDR3 length: 14 amino acids. Germline assignment: CDR1 SGHAT and CDR2 FQDESV (reference sequence). The V and J ends lost 5 bases and 5 bases respectively, with 15 bases between them. CDR3 residues: CASSTGQVGTEAFF. CDR3 in DNA: TGTGCCAGCAGCACGGGACAAGTGGGGACTGAAGCTTTCTTT.

V and J are TRBV7-9 and TRBJ1-1; D is uncertain. The germline V and J ends were trimmed by 1 base and 0 bases, with 12 bases remaining between them. CDR3 length: 16 residues. Germline V gene data show CDR1 as SEHNR and CDR2 as FQNEAQ (reference sequence). As DNA, the CDR3 is TGTGCCAGCAGCTTAGAGGTCGTTGGGGTGAACACTGAAGCTTTCTTT. It codes for CASSLEVVGVNTEAFF.

The gene calls are TRBV5-1 and TRBJ1-4; possible D gene TRBD1, 5 bases. This CDR3 contains 15 residues. V lost 4 bases to trimming and J lost 7 bases, with 17 bases between them. Germline lookup yields CDR1 SGHRS and CDR2 YFSETQ. The CDR3 spells CASSPQGRVREKLFF. The CDR3, as DNA: TGCGCCAGCAGCCCCCAAGGCAGGGTTCGTGAAAAACTGTTTTTT.

V usage is TRBV24-1 and J usage is TRBJ2-1; 9 bases agree with TRBD2. Germline CDR1 KGHDR, CDR2 SFDVKD. CDR3 size: 15 residues. Trimming took 4 bases from V and 7 from J; bases not matched to a gene: 7. The CDR3 DNA reads as TGTGCCACCAGTGAGGGTAGCGGGAGAGTTAATGAGCAGTTCTTC. Translated, it gives CATSEGSGRVNEQFF.

The V gene is TRBV19, the J gene TRBJ1-5; D may be TRBD1 (5 bases). The V and J ends lost 4 bases and 0 bases respectively, with 13 bases between them. Germline values: CDR1 LNHDA, CDR2 SQIVND (reference sequence). The CDR3 spans 16 residues. CDR3: CASSTHRNYSNQPQHF. The CDR3 coding sequence is TGTGCCAGTAGTACACACAGGAATTATAGCAATCAGCCCCAGCATTTT.

This clone was found a few times. CDR3: CASSFWRNTEAFF. In DNA form, the CDR3 reads TGTGCCAGCAGCTTTTGGAGGAACACTGAAGCTTTCTTT. The chain combines TRBV11-3 with TRBJ1-1; unclear D gene. This CDR3 has 13 residues. Germline loops: CDR1 SGHNT, CDR2 YENEEA. The V end lost 3 bases, the J end lost 1 base, and 6 bases lay between the germline ends.

This sequence joins TRBV19 and TRBJ2-7; 7 positions agree with TRBD2. The CDR3 is 17 residues long. Losses at the gene ends were 4 bases for V and 7 bases for J; bases not matched to a gene: 19. Germline values: CDR1 LNHDA, CDR2 SQIVND (reference sequence). CDR3 coding DNA: TGTGCCAGTAGTACCCAACTACTAGGACTAGTAACCCGTGAGCAGTACTTC. It translates to CASSTQLLGLVTREQYF. Looking up the rest from reference TRBV19 and TRBJ2-7 gives the full variable domain: DGGITQSPKYLFRKEGQNVTLSCEQNLNHDAMYWYRQDPGQGLRLIYYSQIVNDFQKGDIAEGYSVSREKKESFPLTVTSAQKNPTAFYLCASSTQLLGLVTREQYFGPGTRLTVT.

This chain uses TRBV6-2 or TRBV6-3 with TRBJ2-1; 7 nucleotides match TRBD1. V shed 4 bases, J shed 9 bases, and the junction held 9 bases outside the gene matches. CDR1 and CDR2 from the germline V gene are MNHEY and SVGEGT. This CDR3 spans 14 amino acids. The CDR3 DNA follows: TGTGCCAGCAGTTCCGAGACAGGGCTGAGTGAGCAGTTCTTC. It codes for CASSSETGLSEQFF.

A single count supports this clone. The chain is built from TRBV6-6 and TRBJ2-5; weak D call: TRBD1 (6 bases). From germline, CDR1 is MNHNY and CDR2 SVGAGI (reference sequence). CDR3 length equals 15 residues. Trimming removed 6 bases from V and 2 bases from J, with 16 bases in between. In nucleotides, the CDR3 is TGTGCCAGCAGACTACTAGGGGGACAACAAGAGACCCAGTACTTC. It specifies CASRLLGGQQETQYF.

This chain links TRBV3-1 (or the pseudogene TRBV3-2) with TRBJ1-6; perhaps TRBD1 as D (6 bases). The CDR3 covers 14 residues. CDR1 and CDR2 (germline): LGHDT, YNNKEL (reference sequence). Trimming cost V 10 bases and J 3 bases, with 13 bases left between them. CDR3 sequence: CATIPGHYNSPLHF. In DNA form, the CDR3 reads TGTGCCACGATTCCGGGACACTATAATTCACCCCTCCACTTT.

The chain recombines TRBV7-9 with TRBJ2-1; D call uncertain. The CDR3 totals 13 residues. The germline V gene encodes CDR1 SEHNR and CDR2 FQNEAQ (reference sequence). Trimming removed 1 base from V and 1 base from J, with 2 bases in between. CDR3 in amino acids: CASSLESYNEQFF. The CDR3 DNA reads as TGTGCCAGCAGCTTAGAATCCTACAATGAGCAGTTCTTC.

This clone appeared a single time. The chain carries TRBV5-1 and TRBJ2-3; 7 bases map to TRBD2. The CDR3 runs 15 residues. Germline values: CDR1 SGHRS, CDR2 YFSETQ. Losses at the gene ends were 2 bases for V and 1 base for J; bases not matched to a gene: 4. CDR3 in amino acids: CASSFGLAGTDTQYF. Here the CDR3 DNA reads TGCGCCAGCAGCTTTGGGCTAGCGGGCACAGATACGCAGTATTTT.

This chain links TRBV28 with TRBJ2-7; 7 bases match TRBD1. Germline assignment: CDR1 MDHEN and CDR2 SYDVKM. With 5 bases clipped from V and 3 bases from J, the junction kept 13 bases outside the gene matches. The length of the CDR3 is 16 residues. Here the CDR3 reads CASSAQQGRGSYEQYF. CDR3 bases: TGTGCCAGCAGTGCACAACAGGGGCGAGGGAGCTACGAGCAGTACTTC. The entire variable domain, with the rest obtained from reference TRBV28 and TRBJ2-7, is as follows: DVKVTQSSRYLVKRTGEKVFLECVQDMDHENMFWYRQDPGLGLRLIYFSYDVKMKEKGDIPEGYSVSREKKERFSLILESASTNQTSMYLCASSAQQGRGSYEQYFGPGTRLTVT.

The chain links TRBV4-1 to TRBJ2-7, with D possibly being TRBD1 (6 bases). With 2 bases removed from V and 0 bases from J, the gap between germline ends came to 11 bases. The CDR3 runs to 15 residues. CDR1 is MGHRA and CDR2 is YSYEKL in the germline V gene. The chain's CDR3 is CASSQTWDNSYEQYF. CDR3 in DNA: TGCGCCAGCAGCCAAACATGGGACAACTCCTACGAGCAGTACTTC.